A selection of T cell receptor beta chains follows, all from one sample in a study of cytomegalovirus exposure and HLA in healthy donors. Clones were read by immunoSEQ multiplex PCR, and TCRdb kept only the in-frame ones, dropping some. Here the sample spans about 160,000 clones, around 80% being singletons. Sequenced sample: PBMCs. These receptors originate from a woman in her thirties or forties in good health and CMV-seronegative. Each CDR3 is given with its conserved first and last residue. Fields, in order: J gene, clone size, V gene, D gene, CDR3 protein, CDR3 DNA. The D gene is left open where the match is weak. Size tells how often a clone was seen (once, few, many) or the class of an expanded clone, and some rows leave it out.

TRBJ2-1 | once | TRBV19 | TRBD2 | CASKLAGVSGEQFF | TGTGCCAGTAAGCTGGCGGGAGTATCGGGTGAGCAGTTCTTC
TRBJ2-2 | NA | TRBV7-9 | NA | CASSLGGQAGELFF | TGTGCCAGCAGCTTAGGGGGCCAAGCCGGGGAGCTGTTTTTT
TRBJ2-5 | NA | TRBV9 | TRBD2 | CASSVGLASQETQYF | TGTGCCAGCAGCGTAGGACTAGCGAGCCAAGAGACCCAGTACTTC
TRBJ1-2 | NA | TRBV7-9 | TRBD1 | CASSSRTGDPYGYTF | TGTGCCAGCAGCTCCAGGACAGGGGACCCCTATGGCTACACCTTC
TRBJ1-2 | few | TRBV6-1 | NA | CASSEELRHPNYGYTF | TGTGCCAGCAGTGAAGAACTCAGGCACCCGAACTATGGCTACACCTTC
TRBJ1-6 | NA | TRBV6-5 | NA | CASSYSSQGNNSPLHF | TGTGCCAGCAGTTACTCGAGTCAGGGAAACAATTCACCCCTCCACTTT
TRBJ2-2 | NA | TRBV11-1 | TRBD2 | CASSPGGLAGNTGELFF | TGTGCCAGCAGCCCCGGGGGACTAGCGGGTAACACCGGGGAGCTGTTTTTT
TRBJ2-1 | NA | TRBV13 | NA | CASSTSTGTGSEQFF | TGTGCCAGCAGCACCTCGACAGGAACAGGGAGTGAGCAGTTCTTC
TRBJ2-1 | NA | TRBV5-1 | TRBD2 | CASSLGGPLAVGSYNEQFF | TGCGCCAGCAGCTTGGGGGGACCCCTAGCGGTCGGAAGCTACAATGAGCAGTTCTTC
TRBJ1-2 | NA | TRBV6-5 | NA | CASTGSLTYGYTF | TGTGCCAGTACGGGATCCCTCACATATGGCTACACCTTC
TRBJ2-7 | NA | TRBV11-2 | NA | CASSSNPDSERRGQYF | TGTGCCAGCAGCTCGAATCCGGACAGCGAGCGCAGGGGGCAGTACTTC
TRBJ2-7 | once | TRBV29-1 | TRBD1 | CSVGSTGTGYYEQYF | TGCAGCGTTGGGTCTACCGGGACAGGGTACTACGAGCAGTACTTC
TRBJ1-1 | few | TRBV25-1 | TRBD1 | CASSGTGGSYTEAFF | TGTGCCAGCAGTGGAACAGGGGGCTCTTACACTGAAGCTTTCTTT
TRBJ2-7 | NA | TRBV6-4 | TRBD2 | CASSDSSGGPYEQYF | TGTGCCAGCAGTGACTCCTCGGGAGGGCCCTACGAGCAGTACTTC
TRBJ2-7 | NA | TRBV18 | NA | CASSPTAGEQYF | TGTGCCAGCTCACCGACGGCGGGTGAGCAGTACTTC
TRBJ2-3 | NA | TRBV7-3 | NA | CASSLEADTQYF | TGTGCCAGCAGCTTAGAGGCAGATACGCAGTATTTT
TRBJ1-1 | NA | TRBV2 | NA | CASSADGGEAFF | TGTGCCAGCAGTGCAGACGGGGGTGAAGCTTTCTTT
TRBJ2-3 | NA | TRBV6-5 | NA | CASSYSRVSSDTQYF | TGTGCCAGCAGTTACAGCCGAGTTTCGTCAGATACGCAGTATTTT
TRBJ1-2 | NA | TRBV27 | NA | CASSESCF | TGTGCCAGCTCCGAGAGTTGCTTC
TRBJ2-7 | NA | TRBV4-2 | TRBD2 | CASTRTGLAEGENEQYF | TGTGCCAGCACCCGAACCGGACTAGCGGAGGGAGAGAACGAGCAGTACTTC
TRBJ2-7 | NA | TRBV5-6 | TRBD2 | CASSFLSGGSYEQYF | TGTGCCTCCAGTTTCTTGAGCGGGGGATCCTACGAGCAGTACTTC